This T cell receptor (beta chain) comes out of a study of T-cell reconstitution after alpha-beta-depleted transplantation in children (dated by TCRdb to between 2015 and 2016). At the level of the whole study: Using TCR repertoire profiling, the study followed T-cell immune reconstitution in a quantitative way in children after TCRalphabeta/CD19-depleted allogeneic hematopoietic cell transplantation.

The CDR3 runs 12 residues from the cysteine to the phenylalanine. CDR3 DNA only is kept here, 36 bases in frame from base 1. CDR1 DFQATT and CDR2 SNEGSKA were looked up in the germline V gene (reference sequence). The junction shows trimming of 6 bases on V and 6 bases on J, plus 13 bases between the germline ends. Overall study results and their limits: Hyperexpanded clone frequencies declined over subsequent months; after one year, T-cell counts and TCRbeta diversity were mostly attributed to newly produced T cells. Apparently early alphabetaT-cell count recovery about two months after transplant reportedly relied on only several hundred rapidly expanded clones derived from non-depleted graft cells. The high TCRbeta diversity at day 60 in some patients was ascribed to recipient T cells and intrathymic progenitors that had survived conditioning.

This clonotype was seen only a few times. The clone's antigen remains unknown. No base quality values were provided; no much bigger clone lies one nucleotide off. The treatment or condition label of this sample denotes: allogeneic hematopoietic cell transplantation with graft depleted of TCRalphabeta T cells and CD19 B cells. TCRalphabeta/CD19-depleted allogeneic hematopoietic cell grafts were given to the transplant recipients, all of whom were children. Library preparation was by PCR. Reads for this sample came from an Illumina HiSeq 2500. Molecular barcoding was employed in the preparation of TCR libraries, with unique molecular identifiers being used to normalize TCRbeta repertoire quantification. TCRdb redid the processing of the public reads, applying fastp at Q25 and MiXCR, and retained in-frame beta chains. Under each unique CDR3 protein, matching rows form one entry showing the most common genes and DNA. The sample yields fewer than 550,000 distinct CDR3 sequences; 10% to 12% were counted once. The top ten clones comprise 12% to 15% of the sample.

The sequence links TRBV20-1 to TRBJ2-3, with no reliable assignment of the D segment. The receptor comes from a female patient aged 2-15 years who had a stem cell transplant for aplastic anemia, so the T cells may come from the graft donor. Material: PBMCs, mostly from graft donor cells, obtained 180 days after TCRalphabeta/CD19-depleted stem cell transplant. The DNA sequence is TGCAGTGCCCCAGCCACCCTGGATACGCAGTATTTT. It translates as CSAPATLDTQYF.